Below are 10 T cell receptor beta chains sequenced from a single sample in a study of shared clonotypes between healthy human individuals. The method was immunoSEQ multiplex PCR; TCRdb's version includes in-frame clones alone and lacks a portion of them. The sample consists of about 2.4 million clones, 80% to 95% of them appearing once. Sequencing was carried out using naive CD4+ T cells from PBMCs. Subset here: CD45RA+ positively selected. The origin of the receptors is a young man in good health. Some clones in this sample may be carry-over from other donors' samples.

The chain joins TRBV18 to TRBJ2-6; 8 nucleotides agree with TRBD1. CDR1 is KGHSH, CDR2 LQKENI, per germline. The CDR3 totals 16 residues. V dropped 6 bases and J dropped 3; count of bases not matched to a gene: 7. The CDR3 loop reads CASSPRQGFGANVLTF. CDR3 DNA sequence: TGTGCCAGCTCCCCTAGACAGGGGTTTGGGGCCAACGTCCTGACTTTC.

The table lists this clone with a count of one. The same CDR3 arises from other DNA sequences in this sample as well. CDR3 coding DNA: TGTGCCAGCAGTTACTCCGGACAGGGTGCCTACGAGCAGTACTTC. The encoded protein is CASSYSGQGAYEQYF. The chain is built from TRBV6-6 and TRBJ2-7; the match to TRBD1 covers 8 bases. V lost 0 bases, J lost 2 bases, and 3 bases stayed unmatched. Per germline, CDR1 MNHNY and CDR2 SVGAGI (reference sequence). The CDR3 loop spans 15 amino acids.

This clone appeared a few times. The chain couples TRBV30 to TRBJ1-5, with D possibly matching TRBD1 (5 bases). CDR1 and CDR2 from the germline V gene are GTSNPN and SVGIG (reference sequence). This CDR3 spans 14 amino acids. The ends were cut back, 2 bases at V and 6 bases at J, with 14 bases in the middle. CDR3 nucleotide sequence: TGTGCCTGGAGTCGGGCCCTAGGGGTTCAGCCCCAGCATTTT. It translates to CAWSRALGVQPQHF. Combining the CDR3 with reference TRBV30 and TRBJ1-5 gives the whole variable domain SQTIHQWPATLVQPVGSPLSLECTVEGTSNPNLYWYRQAAGRGLQLLFYSVGIGQISSEVPQNLSASRPQDRQFILSSKKLLLSDSGFYLCAWSRALGVQPQHFGDGTRLSIL.

The chain carries TRBV5-1 and TRBJ2-7, with 9 nucleotides matching TRBD2. The trim removed 0 bases at V and 3 bases at J, leaving 7 bases unmatched. The CDR3 loop spans 16 amino acids. Germline V gene lookup returns CDR1 SGHRS and CDR2 YFSETQ. CDR3 in DNA: TGCGCCAGCAGCTTGGGGCCGACTAGCGGAGTCTACGAGCAGTACTTC. Its translation: CASSLGPTSGVYEQYF.

This chain connects TRBV29-1 to TRBJ1-3; D remains ambiguous. The CDR3 extends over 12 amino acids. Per the germline V gene, CDR1 is SQVTM and CDR2 is ANQGSEA. Trimming took 5 bases from V and 0 from J, leaving 5 bases between them. CDR3 DNA sequence: TGCAGCGTTACTCACTCTGGAAACACCATATATTTT. It is translated as CSVTHSGNTIYF.

This chain uses TRBV7-9 with TRBJ1-6; D unresolved. CDR3 length: 14 amino acids. Germline CDR1 is SEHNR and CDR2 is FQNEAQ (reference sequence). The V and J ends lost 1 base and 7 bases respectively, with 8 bases between them. This chain's CDR3 is CASSLGQPNSPLHF. The DNA of the CDR3 is TGTGCCAGCAGCTTAGGGCAGCCCAATTCACCCCTCCACTTT.

This sequence joins TRBV11-2 and TRBJ2-2; D not certain. Trimming cost V 8 bases and J 6 bases, with 19 bases left between them. In germline, CDR1 is SGHAT, CDR2 FQNNGV. This CDR3 spans 15 amino acids. This CDR3 reads CASGVPPNGAGELFF. CDR3 nucleotides: TGTGCCAGCGGTGTTCCGCCAAACGGCGCCGGGGAGCTGTTTTTT.

This chain links TRBV5-4 with TRBJ1-1; D possibly corresponds to TRBD1 (5 bases). V lost 4 bases to trimming and J lost 1 base, with 14 bases between them. Germline CDR1 and CDR2: SGHNT and YYREEE (reference sequence). This CDR3 is 15 amino acids long. CDR3 in DNA: TGTGCCAGCAGCGATCCGACAGTCGGGAACACTGAAGCTTTCTTT. Translation gives CASSDPTVGNTEAFF.

The chain joins TRBV18 to TRBJ1-5, with D hard to call. The CDR3 totals 16 residues. The V gene lost 2 bases and the J gene lost 4 bases, with 15 bases spanning the gap. The germline V gene has CDR1 KGHSH and CDR2 LQKENI. The CDR3 region has the DNA TGTGCCAGCTCACCAGATGTTCCCGCCGGGAATCAGCCCCAGCATTTT. Residues: CASSPDVPAGNQPQHF.

The chain recombines TRBV28 with TRBJ2-1, with TRBD2 identical over 8 bases. CDR1 is MDHEN, CDR2 SYDVKM, per germline. V was clipped by 8 bases and J by 0 bases; unmatched bases: 9. The CDR3 extends over 16 amino acids. The CDR3 sequence is CASGYLSGSSYNEQFF. In DNA form, the CDR3 reads TGTGCCAGCGGGTACCTGAGCGGGAGCTCCTACAATGAGCAGTTCTTC.